This TCR beta chain was observed in a study of blood T cell repertoires in COVID-19. The CDR3 contains 18 residues. Trimming removed 1 base from V and 0 bases from J, with 18 bases in between. Germline values: CDR1 MGHDK, CDR2 SYGVNS. TCRdb's copy holds only in-frame clones and misses some; the assay was immunoSEQ multiplex PCR. Altogether 200,000 to 300,000 clones are present, 70% to 75% being singletons, with the ten largest covering around 3.4%. Sequencing input: peripheral blood. This TCR came from a woman at least 80 years old with acute or convalescent COVID-19. The V gene is TRBV25-1, the J gene TRBJ1-2, with a weak D call TRBD1 (6 bases). CDR3 nucleotides: TGTGCCAGCAGTGAATCGAGGCTAGATACAGGGCCTAACTATGGCTACACCTTC. The encoded protein is CASSESRLDTGPNYGYTF.